Following are 15 T cell receptor gamma chains from one sample sequenced in a study of γδ T cells in repeated Plasmodium falciparum infection. TCRdb re-called clones from the multiplex PCR reads using CATT. The data show about 26,000 gamma-chain clones, roughly 3.1% seen once. Flow sorting of PBMC yielded separate Vgamma9/Vdelta2+ and Vdelta2-negative gammadelta T cell populations for bulk repertoire analysis. The sequencing input was gamma-delta T cells from blood. These receptor sequences come from a pool of human donors (malaria-infected and uninfected, not separated).

This clone was counted at least ten times. This DNA translates differently at residue 7 from the TCRdb protein, which is that of a much larger clone; a read error is likely, and the protein shown is the DNA's own translation. The J gene is TRGJ1 or TRGJ2, the V gene TRGV4. The CDR3 is made up of 13 amino acids. Trimming at V came to 2 bases and at J to 3 bases, leaving 4 bases not matched to a gene. Per germline, CDR1 EGSTGY and CDR2 YDSYTSSV. Here the CDR3 reads CATWDASYYKKLF. CDR3 nucleotides: TGTGCCACCTGGGATGCGTCTTATTATAAGAAACTCTTT.

This clone was detected many times. TCRdb pairs this DNA with a much larger clone's protein that differs at residue 9, likely a read error; the protein shown was translated from the DNA. V is TRGV9 and J is TRGJP. This CDR3 spans 16 amino acids. Germline CDR1 is GITISATS and CDR2 is ISYDGTV (reference sequence). CDR3 DNA sequence: TGTGCCTTGTGGGAGCTCCAAGAGTCGGGCAAAAAAATCAAGGTATTT. Translated: CALWELQESGKKIKVF.

This clone was seen ten or more times. For this DNA, TCRdb reports the protein of a much larger clone, which diverges at residue 8, most likely from a read error; the protein presented here is translated directly from the DNA. The gene calls are TRGV5 and TRGJ1 or TRGJ2. The J gene, left out of TCRdb, was set here by checking the DNA against germline. J was trimmed by 2 bases and V by 0 bases; bases with no gene match: 7. The germline V gene has CDR1 VINAFY and CDR2 YDVSNSKD. This CDR3 is built from 15 residues. CDR3 DNA sequence: TGTGCCACCTGGGACAGGCCGGCTGATTATTATAAGAAACTCTTT. Its protein product is CATWDRPADYYKKLF.

This clone was found many times. Translating this DNA gives a protein that differs at residue 5 from the TCRdb one, which belongs to a much larger clone; a read error is likely, and the protein shown is this translation. The rearrangement joins TRGV9 to TRGJ1 or TRGJ2. Germline CDR1 and CDR2: GITISATS and ISYDGTV (reference sequence). This CDR3 comprises 14 residues. CDR3 region: CALWGVLPNYKKLF. In nucleotides, the CDR3 is TGTGCCTTGTGGGGGGTGCTACCGAATTATAAGAAACTCTTT.

The table lists this clone with many counts. A far larger clone differs by one base, so this is likely a read error. At the DNA level, this CDR3 is encoded by other sequences in the same sample as well. This rearrangement joins TRGV9 to TRGJ1 or TRGJ2. The J gene is absent in TCRdb and was assigned here via DNA matching to germline. CDR1 is GITISATS, CDR2 ISYDGTV, per germline (reference sequence). This CDR3 spans 14 amino acids. V shed 6 bases, J shed 7 bases, and the junction held 15 bases outside the gene matches. The CDR3 here is CALWKIPMAYKKLF. CDR3 nucleotide sequence: TGTGCCTTGTGGAAAATCCCCATGGCGTATAAGAAACTCTTT.

This clone came up many times. A far bigger clonotype differs at one base, so this is likely a read error. The sample has other DNA sequences that encode this CDR3 too. V and J are TRGV9 and TRGJP. The ends lost 1 base at V and 22 bases at J; junction bases unmatched: 7. CDR3 length: 12 amino acids. CDR1 GITISATS and CDR2 ISYDGTV come from the germline V gene (reference sequence). The CDR3 sequence is CALWEVRKIKVF. CDR3 bases: TGTGCCTTGTGGGAGGTTAGGAAGATCAAGGTATTT.

This clone has at least ten counts. TCRdb's listed protein matches a much larger clone and diverges from this DNA's translation at residue 7, likely through a read error; the protein shown comes from the DNA. The V and J genes are TRGV9 and TRGJ1 or TRGJ2. Germline V gives CDR1 GITISATS, CDR2 ISYDGTV (reference sequence). This CDR3 spans 11 amino acids. With V trimmed by 4 bases and J by 9 bases, 6 bases remained unmatched. CDR3 region: CALWDEGKKLF. CDR3 nucleotides: TGTGCCTTGTGGGACGAAGGTAAGAAACTCTTT.

This clone is classed as medium-sized (0.01 to 0.1%). Distinct nucleotide sequences in the sample also encode this CDR3. J is TRGJ1 or TRGJ2 and V is TRGV9. The V gene's germline CDR1 is GITISATS and CDR2 ISYDGTV (reference sequence). The CDR3 has 12 amino acids. V was clipped by 2 bases and J by 7 bases; unmatched bases: 5. The CDR3 DNA reads as TGTGCCTTGTGGGAGGATTTATATAAGAAACTCTTT. This codes for CALWEDLYKKLF.

In its sample, this clone was seen many times. It is likely a read error: a sequence one base away is far more abundant. Other DNA sequences of this sample code for an identical CDR3. CDR3 DNA sequence: TGTGCCTTGTGGAAAGGACAAGAGTTGGGCAAAAAAATCAAGGTATTT. Its translation is CALWKGQELGKKIKVF. The chain recombines TRGV9 with TRGJP. TCRdb carries no J gene annotation; the J gene was assigned here by matching the DNA with germline. Per the germline V gene, CDR1 is GITISATS and CDR2 is ISYDGTV (reference sequence). V gave up 6 bases and J gave up 4 bases; unmatched junction bases: 6. The CDR3 is made up of 16 amino acids.

In this sample, this clone turned up many times. The translation of this DNA and the TCRdb protein of a much larger clone differ at residue 4, probably owing to a read error; the protein shown here is translated from the DNA. The rearrangement joins TRGV9 to TRGJ1 or TRGJ2. In the absence of a J gene in TCRdb, the DNA was matched to germline to assign it here. The CDR3 loop spans 13 amino acids. Germline-derived CDR1 and CDR2 are GITISATS and ISYDGTV (reference sequence). CDR3 sequence reads: CALCEVPLYKKLF. DNA of the CDR3: TGTGCCTTGTGTGAGGTGCCATTGTATAAGAAACTCTTT.

With regard to this clone: A much larger clone is a single base away; this may be a read error. V and J are TRGV5 and TRGJ1 or TRGJ2. The J gene, not given by TCRdb, was assigned here from a germline match of the nucleotide sequence. Germline lookup yields CDR1 VINAFY and CDR2 YDVSNSKD. There are 13 residues in the CDR3. CDR3 sequence (DNA): TGTGCCACCTGGGCAACCTATTATTATAGGAAACTCTTT. Translation gives CATWATYYYRKLF.

This clone has at least ten counts. The likely explanation is a read error, given a far larger clone one base away. Other nucleotide sequences from this sample produce the same CDR3. Called V gene: TRGV8; the J gene was not called. The CDR3 has 14 residues. Germline V gene data show CDR1 as VENAVY and CDR2 as YDSYNSRV. CDR3 in amino acids: CATWGWSSDWIKTF. The CDR3 region has the DNA TGTGCCACCTGGGGCTGGAGTAGTGATTGGATCAAAACGTTT.

Note on this clone: This probably arose from a read error, given a far larger clone one base away. CDR3 amino acids: CATWDRQEGYKKLF. The CDR3 DNA reads as TGTGCCACCTGGGACAGGCAGGAAGGTTATAAGAAACTCTTC. No J gene was assigned, while the V gene was called as TRGV3. The length of the CDR3 is 14 residues. Germline V gene data show CDR1 as VTNTFY and CDR2 as YDVSTARD (reference sequence).

This clone has ten or more counts. The protein given by TCRdb reflects a much larger clone and differs at residue 5 from this DNA's translation, likely from a read error; the protein shown is the DNA's translation. The chain joins TRGV9 to TRGJ1 or TRGJ2. Germline loops: CDR1 GITISATS, CDR2 ISYDGTV (reference sequence). The J segment lost 3 bases and the V segment lost 5 bases, leaving 13 bases of the junction unmatched. This CDR3 has 15 amino acids. The CDR3 nucleotides are TGTGCCTTGTGGGGGCCCACATACTTTTATTATAAGAAACTCTTT. Its protein product is CALWGPTYFYYKKLF.

This clone was picked up many times. The protein that TCRdb holds for this DNA derives from a much larger clone and differs from the translated DNA at residue 6, which likely indicates a read error; the protein shown here is translated from the DNA. The sample carries other DNA sequences with the same CDR3. The J gene is TRGJ1 or TRGJ2, the V gene TRGV2. The J gene, not given by TCRdb, was assigned here from a germline match of the nucleotide sequence. Germline trimming cut 0 bases from V and 11 bases from J; bases unmatched to any gene: 4. Germline values: CDR1 EGSNGY, CDR2 YDSYNSKV. This CDR3 contains 11 residues. The CDR3 DNA sequence: TGTGCCACCTGGGACGGGCCTCAGAAACTCTTT. It specifies CATWDGPQKLF.